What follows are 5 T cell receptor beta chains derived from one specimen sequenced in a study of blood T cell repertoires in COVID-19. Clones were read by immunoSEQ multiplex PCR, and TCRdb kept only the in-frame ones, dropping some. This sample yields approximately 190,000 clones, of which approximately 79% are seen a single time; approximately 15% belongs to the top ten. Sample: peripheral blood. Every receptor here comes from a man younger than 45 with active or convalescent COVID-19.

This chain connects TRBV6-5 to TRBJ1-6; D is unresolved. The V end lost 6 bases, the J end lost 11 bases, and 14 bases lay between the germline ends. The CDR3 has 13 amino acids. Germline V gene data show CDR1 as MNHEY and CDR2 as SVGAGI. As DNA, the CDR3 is TGTGCCAGCAGAACCGGCCTGAGGGCACCCCTCCACTTT. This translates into CASRTGLRAPLHF.

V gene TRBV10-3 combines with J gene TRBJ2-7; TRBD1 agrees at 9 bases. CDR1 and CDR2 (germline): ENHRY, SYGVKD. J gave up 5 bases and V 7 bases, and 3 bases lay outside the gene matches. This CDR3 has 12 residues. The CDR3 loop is CAIKQGADEQYF. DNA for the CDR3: TGTGCCATCAAACAGGGGGCTGACGAGCAGTACTTC.

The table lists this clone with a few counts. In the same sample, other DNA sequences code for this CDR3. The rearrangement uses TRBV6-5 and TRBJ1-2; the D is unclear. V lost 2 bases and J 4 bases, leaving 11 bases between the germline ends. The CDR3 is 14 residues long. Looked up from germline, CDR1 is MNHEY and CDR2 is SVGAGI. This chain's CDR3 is CASSYRPGGYGYTF. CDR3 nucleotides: TGTGCCAGCAGTTACAGGCCGGGAGGCTATGGCTACACCTTC.

DNA of the CDR3: TGTGCCAGCAGTTACGGACAGGGGCCGAATGAAAAACTGTTTTTT. Translating gives CASSYGQGPNEKLFF. This rearrangement joins TRBV6-6 to TRBJ1-4; 9 nucleotides match TRBD1. The ends lost 2 bases at V and 5 bases at J; junction bases unmatched: 3. The CDR3 spans 15 residues. The germline gives CDR1 MNHNY, CDR2 SVGAGI (reference sequence).

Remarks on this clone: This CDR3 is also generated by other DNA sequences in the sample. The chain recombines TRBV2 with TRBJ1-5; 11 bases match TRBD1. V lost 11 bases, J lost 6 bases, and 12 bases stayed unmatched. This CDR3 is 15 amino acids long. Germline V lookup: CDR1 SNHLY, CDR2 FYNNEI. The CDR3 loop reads CAWRGGQGVAQPQHF. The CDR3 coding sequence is TGTGCCTGGAGGGGGGGACAGGGGGTGGCTCAGCCCCAGCATTTT.